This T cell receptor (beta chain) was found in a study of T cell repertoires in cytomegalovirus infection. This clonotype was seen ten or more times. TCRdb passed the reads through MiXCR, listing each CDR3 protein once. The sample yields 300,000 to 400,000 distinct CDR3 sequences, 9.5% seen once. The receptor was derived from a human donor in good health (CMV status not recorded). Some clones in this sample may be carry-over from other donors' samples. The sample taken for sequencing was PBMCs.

CDR3 sequence reads: CASSFSITYEQYF. In DNA, the CDR3 is TGTGCCAGCAGCTTCAGCATAACCTACGAGCAGTACTTC. The chain recombines TRBV7-2 with TRBJ2-7; D ambiguous. This CDR3 contains 13 residues. CDR1 is SGHTA and CDR2 is FQGNSA in the germline V gene. The V end lost 3 bases, the J end lost 2 bases, and 8 bases lay between the germline ends.